Following are 23 T cell receptor beta chains from one sample sequenced in a study of blood T cell repertoires in COVID-19. TCRdb keeps only in-frame clones here, not all; method: immunoSEQ multiplex PCR. This sample has about 130,000 clones; about four fifths occur once, and the top ten carry 12%. Sequences were obtained from peripheral blood. All receptors come from a man between 60 and 75 years old with acute or convalescent COVID-19.

This chain uses TRBV19 with TRBJ1-5; D call uncertain. Trimming shortened V by 0 bases and J by 0 bases, and 12 bases separated the two germline ends. The CDR3 is made up of 17 amino acids. Germline V gene data show CDR1 as LNHDA and CDR2 as SQIVND (reference sequence). The DNA for the CDR3 is TGTGCCAGTAGTATAGATATAGATTTCTATAGCAATCAGCCCCAGCATTTT. Protein: CASSIDIDFYSNQPQHF.

This clone came up once. The chain has TRBV24-1 and TRBJ2-1; possible D gene TRBD2, 5 bases. The CDR3 is 14 amino acids. The ends were cut back, 3 bases at V and 6 bases at J, with 11 bases in the middle. Looked up from germline, CDR1 is KGHDR and CDR2 is SFDVKD. CDR3 sequence reads: CATSDRLAGNEQFF. The DNA of the CDR3 is TGTGCCACCAGTGATCGCCTAGCTGGCAATGAGCAGTTCTTC.

V gene TRBV6-1 combines with J gene TRBJ2-1; D possibly corresponds to TRBD2 (6 bases). V was trimmed by 5 bases and J by 10 bases, leaving 15 bases between them. Germline CDR1 is MNHNS and CDR2 is SASEGT. The CDR3 has 13 amino acids. Here the CDR3 reads CASSRGTQGEQFF. The CDR3 DNA sequence: TGTGCCAGCAGTCGGGGGACGCAAGGGGAGCAGTTCTTC.

The genes are TRBV19 and TRBJ2-3; TRBD2 matches 8 bases. This CDR3 contains 16 residues. V lost 6 bases to trimming and J lost 0 bases; unmatched junction nucleotides: 8. Per the germline V gene, CDR1 is LNHDA and CDR2 is SQIVND (reference sequence). The CDR3 loop reads CASSLGLAGSTDTQYF. CDR3 in DNA: TGTGCCAGTAGCCTAGGACTAGCCGGGAGCACAGATACGCAGTATTTT.

The J gene is TRBJ2-1, the V gene TRBV21-1; no check of the table's D call, TRBD2, against the DNA was made. TRBV21-1 is recorded as a pseudogene. The CDR3 consists of 14 residues. The CDR3 loop reads CASSRSGRPREQFF. In DNA form, the CDR3 reads TGTGCCAGCAGCCGAAGCGGGAGGCCTAGGGAGCAGTTCTTC.

This clone has just a few counts. This rearrangement joins TRBV3-1 (or the pseudogene TRBV3-2) to TRBJ2-3; no reliable D call. The CDR3 totals 12 residues. V dropped 4 bases and J dropped 4 bases, with 6 bases sitting between them. Germline V gene sequence: CDR1 LGHDT, CDR2 YNNKEL (reference sequence). The CDR3 nucleotides are TGTGCCAGCAGCCTCTCCGCAGATACGCAGTATTTT. Its translation: CASSLSADTQYF.

The genes are TRBV28 and TRBJ1-5, with 11 bases that match TRBD1. This CDR3 has 16 amino acids. J gave up 11 bases and V 0 bases, and 9 bases lay outside the gene matches. From germline, CDR1 is MDHEN and CDR2 SYDVKM. CDR3 nucleotide sequence: TGTGCCAGCAGTTTATGGGGGACAGGGGGGAGAGGCGCCCAGCATTTT. Its translation: CASSLWGTGGRGAQHF.

The chain is built from TRBV5-1 and TRBJ2-5; possibly TRBD1 for D (5 bases). From germline, CDR1 is SGHRS and CDR2 YFSETQ. This CDR3 spans 14 amino acids. The V and J ends lost 1 base and 2 bases respectively, with 9 bases between them. CDR3 bases: TGCGCCAGCAGCTTGCTGGCAGGGCAAGAGACCCAGTACTTC. Its protein product is CASSLLAGQETQYF.

The genes are TRBV6-5 and TRBJ1-2; 7 nucleotides match TRBD1. The CDR3 extends over 12 amino acids. After removal of 5 bases from V and 8 bases from J, the junction contained 5 bases not matched to a gene. The V gene's germline CDR1 is MNHEY and CDR2 SVGAGI. The CDR3 DNA reads as TGTGCCAGCAGTCCCCGACAGGGAGGCTACACCTTC. Protein: CASSPRQGGYTF.

The gene calls are TRBV19 and TRBJ2-3, with 11 bases lining up with TRBD2. After removal of 6 bases from V and 5 bases from J, the junction contained 10 bases not matched to a gene. Germline loops: CDR1 LNHDA, CDR2 SQIVND (reference sequence). CDR3 size: 16 residues. The CDR3 DNA follows: TGTGCCAGTAGCACTGAACTAGCGGGAGACGTAGATACGCAGTATTTT. Amino acids: CASSTELAGDVDTQYF.

This chain connects TRBV18 to TRBJ1-1; 8 nucleotides line up with TRBD1. V dropped 2 bases and J dropped 1; count of bases not matched to a gene: 3. This CDR3 is built from 15 residues. CDR1 and CDR2 from the germline V gene are KGHSH and LQKENI. The CDR3 DNA reads TGTGCCAGCTCACCATACGGACAGGGGAACACTGAAGCTTTCTTT. Its protein is CASSPYGQGNTEAFF.

The rearrangement links TRBV7-3 to TRBJ1-2, with 10 bases aligning to TRBD1. CDR1 is SGHTA and CDR2 is FQGTGA in the germline V gene. V lost 4 bases to trimming and J lost 14 bases; unmatched junction nucleotides: 7. The CDR3 covers 12 residues. The CDR3, as DNA: TGTGCCAGCAGCTCCCGGGACAGGGGTTTAACCTTC. Translation gives CASSSRDRGLTF.

In its sample, this clone was seen a few times. V and J are TRBV6-5 and TRBJ2-7; TRBD2 aligns across 14 bases. Germline loops: CDR1 MNHEY, CDR2 SVGAGI. Unmatched junction bases numbered 6, after V lost 5 bases and J lost 6 bases. The CDR3 totals 15 residues. CDR3: CASSRGLAGAGEQYF. The CDR3 DNA follows: TGTGCCAGCAGTCGGGGACTAGCGGGAGCGGGCGAGCAGTACTTC.

The genes are TRBV9 and TRBJ1-1, with 8 positions matching TRBD1. In germline, CDR1 is SGDLS, CDR2 YYNGEE. The CDR3 consists of 14 residues. J lost 6 bases, V lost 5 bases, and 9 bases had no gene match. The CDR3 DNA reads TGTGCCAGCAGTGTGGACAGGGAAGGAGCTGAAGCTTTCTTT. Translated: CASSVDREGAEAFF.

V is TRBV5-1 and J is TRBJ1-2; tentatively, D is TRBD1 (5 bases). The V and J ends lost 1 base and 3 bases respectively, with 13 bases between them. CDR3 length: 15 residues. Per the germline V gene, CDR1 is SGHRS and CDR2 is YFSETQ. CDR3 region: CASSLTMTGDYGYTF. In nucleotides, the CDR3 is TGCGCCAGCAGCTTGACTATGACGGGGGACTATGGCTACACCTTC.

This clone was recorded only once. This chain joins TRBV5-1 and TRBJ2-1; tentatively, D is TRBD2 (6 bases). The V end lost 1 base, the J end lost 4 bases, and 12 bases lay between the germline ends. The germline gives CDR1 SGHRS, CDR2 YFSETQ. The CDR3 runs 15 residues. The CDR3 sequence is CASSLLAGQYNEQFF. The CDR3 DNA is TGCGCCAGCAGCTTGTTGGCGGGGCAGTACAATGAGCAGTTCTTC.

This chain uses TRBV5-6 with TRBJ2-5; perhaps TRBD1 as D (5 bases). Germline assignment: CDR1 SGHDT and CDR2 YYEEEE. The CDR3 covers 14 residues. Trimming pared 0 bases from V and 4 bases from J, leaving 10 bases between. CDR3 sequence: CASSLAAGPETQYF. DNA of the CDR3: TGTGCCAGCAGCTTGGCTGCAGGGCCAGAGACCCAGTACTTC.

This clone is a singleton in its sample. CDR3 nucleotide sequence: TGCGCCAGCAGCCAACTAAACAGGGCTGACTATGGCTACACCTTC. Amino acid sequence: CASSQLNRADYGYTF. The J gene is TRBJ1-2, the V gene TRBV4-1; tentative D call: TRBD1 (6 bases). Deletions cut 2 bases from V and 3 bases from J, with 13 bases between. CDR1 is MGHRA, CDR2 YSYEKL, per germline. The CDR3 is made up of 15 amino acids.

This CDR3 reads CASSLGENTEAFF. The DNA for the CDR3 is TGTGCCAGCAGCTTAGGAGAGAACACTGAAGCTTTCTTT. V and J are TRBV11-1 and TRBJ1-1, with D unresolved. V was shortened by 1 base and J by 1 base, with 4 bases between the two germline ends. This CDR3 has 13 amino acids. CDR1 is SGHAT, CDR2 FQDESV, per germline (reference sequence).

CDR3 region: CASSQDLAGVPFF. CDR3 coding DNA: TGTGCCAGCAGCCAAGATCTGGCGGGAGTGCCGTTCTTC. This chain connects TRBV3-1 (or the pseudogene TRBV3-2) to TRBJ2-1; 7 bases agree with TRBD2. The CDR3 totals 13 residues. The germline V gene encodes CDR1 LGHDT and CDR2 YNNKEL (reference sequence). Trimming removed 0 bases from V and 15 bases from J; junction bases left unmatched: 8.

On this clone: The same CDR3 also results from other DNA sequences found in this sample. The rearrangement links TRBV28 to TRBJ1-2, with unresolved D. V dropped 4 bases and J dropped 1 base, with 7 bases sitting between them. CDR3 length: 13 amino acids. Germline V gene data show CDR1 as MDHEN and CDR2 as SYDVKM. CDR3: CASSSQINYGYTF. The DNA of the CDR3 is TGTGCCAGCAGTTCCCAGATTAACTATGGCTACACCTTC.

J is TRBJ1-1 and V is TRBV28; D not certain. The CDR3 extends over 14 amino acids. Germline V gene data show CDR1 as MDHEN and CDR2 as SYDVKM. V was pared by 8 bases and J by 7 bases, with 20 bases between. CDR3 nucleotide sequence: TGTGCCAGCGCAAAATCTTATCGGGTTGTTGAAGCTTTCTTT. Amino acids: CASAKSYRVVEAFF.

J is TRBJ1-3 and V is TRBV4-2; no clear D. CDR3 size: 16 residues. CDR1 is LGHNA, CDR2 YNFKEQ, per germline. Trimming took 0 bases from V and 0 from J, leaving 9 bases between them. The CDR3, as DNA: TGTGCCAGCAGCCAAGAGTCCGGGAGCTCTGGAAACACCATATATTTT. It yields the protein CASSQESGSSGNTIYF.